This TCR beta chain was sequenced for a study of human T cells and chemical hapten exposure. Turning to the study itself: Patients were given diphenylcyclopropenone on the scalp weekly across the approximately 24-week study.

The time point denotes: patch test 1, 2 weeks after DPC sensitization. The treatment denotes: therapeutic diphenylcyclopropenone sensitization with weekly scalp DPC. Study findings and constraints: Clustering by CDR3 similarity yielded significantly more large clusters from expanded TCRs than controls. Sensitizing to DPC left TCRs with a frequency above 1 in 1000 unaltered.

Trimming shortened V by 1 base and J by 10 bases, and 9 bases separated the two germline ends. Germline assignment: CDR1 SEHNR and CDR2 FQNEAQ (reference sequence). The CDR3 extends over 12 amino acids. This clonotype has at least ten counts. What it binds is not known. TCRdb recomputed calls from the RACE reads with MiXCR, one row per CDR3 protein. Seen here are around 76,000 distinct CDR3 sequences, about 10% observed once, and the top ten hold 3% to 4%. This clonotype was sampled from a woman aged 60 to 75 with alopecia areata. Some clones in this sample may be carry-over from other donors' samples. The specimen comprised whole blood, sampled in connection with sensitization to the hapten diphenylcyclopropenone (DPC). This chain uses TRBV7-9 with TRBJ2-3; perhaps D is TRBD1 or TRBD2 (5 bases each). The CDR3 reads CASSLGGKAQYF. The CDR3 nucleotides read TGTGCCAGCAGCTTAGGGGGGAAAGCGCAGTATTTT.